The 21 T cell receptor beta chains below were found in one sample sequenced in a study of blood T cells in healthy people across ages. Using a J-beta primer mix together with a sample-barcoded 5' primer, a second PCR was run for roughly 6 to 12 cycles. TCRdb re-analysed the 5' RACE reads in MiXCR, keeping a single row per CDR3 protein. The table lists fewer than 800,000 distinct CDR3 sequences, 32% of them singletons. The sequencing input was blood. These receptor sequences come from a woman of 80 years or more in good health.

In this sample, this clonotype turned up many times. Here the CDR3 reads CASTPGVTSHEQYF. DNA for the CDR3: TGTGCCAGCACCCCGGGGGTAACTTCCCACGAGCAGTACTTC. V gene TRBV27 combines with J gene TRBJ2-7; D is possibly TRBD2 (6 bases). The V gene lost 7 bases and the J gene lost 5 bases, with 18 bases spanning the gap. Germline CDR1 MNHEY, CDR2 SMNVEV (reference sequence). This CDR3 contains 14 residues.

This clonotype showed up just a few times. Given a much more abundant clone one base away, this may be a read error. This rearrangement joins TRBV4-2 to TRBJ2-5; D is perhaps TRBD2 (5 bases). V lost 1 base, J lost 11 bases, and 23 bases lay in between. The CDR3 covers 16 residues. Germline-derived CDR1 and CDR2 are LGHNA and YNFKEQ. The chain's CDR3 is CASSQATPGYGNEQYF. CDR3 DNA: TGTGCCAGCAGCCAAGCAACGCCGGGGTACGGCAATGAGCAGTACTTC.

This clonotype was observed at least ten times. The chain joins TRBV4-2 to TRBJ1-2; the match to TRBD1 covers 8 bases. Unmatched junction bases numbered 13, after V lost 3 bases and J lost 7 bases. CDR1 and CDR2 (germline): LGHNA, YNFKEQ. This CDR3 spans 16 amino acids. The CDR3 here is CASSQDLGTGNFGYTF. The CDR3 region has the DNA TGTGCCAGCAGCCAGGACCTCGGGACAGGAAATTTTGGCTACACCTTC.

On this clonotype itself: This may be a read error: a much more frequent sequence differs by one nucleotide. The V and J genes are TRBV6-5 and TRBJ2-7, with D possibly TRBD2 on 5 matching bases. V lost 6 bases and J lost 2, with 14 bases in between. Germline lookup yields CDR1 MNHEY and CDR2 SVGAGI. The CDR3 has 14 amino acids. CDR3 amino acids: CASRRAVPPYEQYF. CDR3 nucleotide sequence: TGTGCCAGCAGGCGGGCCGTCCCCCCCTACGAGCAGTACTTC.

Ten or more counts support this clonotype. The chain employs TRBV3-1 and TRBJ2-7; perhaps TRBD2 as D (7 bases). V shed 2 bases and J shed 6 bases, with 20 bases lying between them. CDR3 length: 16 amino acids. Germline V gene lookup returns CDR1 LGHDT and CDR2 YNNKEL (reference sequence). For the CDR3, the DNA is TGTGCCAGCAGCCAACCCCAGGGGACGGGGGGCGCCGAGCAGTACTTC. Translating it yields CASSQPQGTGGAEQYF.

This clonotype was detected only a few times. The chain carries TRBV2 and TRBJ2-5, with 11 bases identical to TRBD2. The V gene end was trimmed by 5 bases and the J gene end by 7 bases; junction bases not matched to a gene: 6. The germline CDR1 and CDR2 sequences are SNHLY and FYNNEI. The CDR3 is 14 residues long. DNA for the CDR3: TGTGCCAGCAGTCCCCTAGCGGGGGGCCTGACCCAGTACTTC. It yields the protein CASSPLAGGLTQYF.

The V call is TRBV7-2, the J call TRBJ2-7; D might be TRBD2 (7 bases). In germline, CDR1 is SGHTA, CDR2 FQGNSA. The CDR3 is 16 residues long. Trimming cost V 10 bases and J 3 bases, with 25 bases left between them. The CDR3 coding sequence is TGTGCCAACTCCAAGGGGGACGGGGAGGGATGCTACGAGCAGTACTTC. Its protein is CANSKGDGEGCYEQYF.

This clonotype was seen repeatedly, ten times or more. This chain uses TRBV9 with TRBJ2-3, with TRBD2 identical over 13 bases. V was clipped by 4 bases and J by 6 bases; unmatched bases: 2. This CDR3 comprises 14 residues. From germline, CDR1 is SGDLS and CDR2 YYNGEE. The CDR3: CASSLLAGGDTQYF. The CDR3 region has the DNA TGTGCCAGCAGCTTACTAGCGGGAGGGGATACGCAGTATTTT.

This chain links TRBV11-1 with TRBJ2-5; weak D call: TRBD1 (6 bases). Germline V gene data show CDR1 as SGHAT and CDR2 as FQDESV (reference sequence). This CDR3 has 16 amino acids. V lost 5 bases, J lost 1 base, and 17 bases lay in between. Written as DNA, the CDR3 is TGTGCCAGCAGCCACAGGACAGCCCATACCCAAGAGACCCAGTACTTC. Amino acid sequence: CASSHRTAHTQETQYF.

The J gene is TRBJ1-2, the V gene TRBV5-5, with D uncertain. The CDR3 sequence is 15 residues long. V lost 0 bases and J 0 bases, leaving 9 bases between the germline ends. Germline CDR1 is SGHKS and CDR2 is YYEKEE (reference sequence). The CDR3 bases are TGTGCCAGCAGCTTGGGCAGGAATGCTAACTATGGCTACACCTTC. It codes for CASSLGRNANYGYTF.

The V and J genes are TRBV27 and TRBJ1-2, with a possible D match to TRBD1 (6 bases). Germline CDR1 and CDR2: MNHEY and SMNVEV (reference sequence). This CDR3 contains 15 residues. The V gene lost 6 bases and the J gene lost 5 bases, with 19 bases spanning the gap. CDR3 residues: CASSPKGGEEYGYTF. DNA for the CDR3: TGTGCCAGCAGCCCCAAGGGGGGGGAAGAATATGGCTACACCTTC.

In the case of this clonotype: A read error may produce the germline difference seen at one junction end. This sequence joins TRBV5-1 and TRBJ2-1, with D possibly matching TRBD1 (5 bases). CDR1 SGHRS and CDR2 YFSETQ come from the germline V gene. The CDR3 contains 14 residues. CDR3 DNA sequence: TGTGCCAGCAGCTTGGGGCCGCCAGACAATGAGCAGTTCTTC. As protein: CASSLGPPDNEQFF.

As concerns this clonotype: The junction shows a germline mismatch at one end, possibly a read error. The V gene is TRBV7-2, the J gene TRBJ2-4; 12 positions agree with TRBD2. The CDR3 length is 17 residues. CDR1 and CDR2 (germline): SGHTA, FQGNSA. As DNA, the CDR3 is TGTGCCACCAGCAGAGATAGGCTAGCGGGGGGGGAAAACATTCAGTACTTC. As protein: CATSRDRLAGGENIQYF. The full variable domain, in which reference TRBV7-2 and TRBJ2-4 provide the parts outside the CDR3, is GAGVSQSPSNKVTEKGKDVELRCDPISGHTALYWYRQSLGQGLEFLIYFQGNSAPDKSGLPSDRFSAERTGGSVSTLTIQRTQQEDSAVYLCATSRDRLAGGENIQYFGAGTRLSVL.

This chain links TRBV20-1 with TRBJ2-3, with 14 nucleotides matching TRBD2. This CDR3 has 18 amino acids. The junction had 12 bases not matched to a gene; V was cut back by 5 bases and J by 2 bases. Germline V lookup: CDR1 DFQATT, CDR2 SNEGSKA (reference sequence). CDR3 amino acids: CSASPGLAGALDTDTQYF. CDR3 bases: TGCAGTGCTTCGCCGGGACTAGCGGGGGCCTTAGACACAGATACGCAGTATTTT.

Here the CDR3 DNA reads TGCAGTGCTACCGACAGGGGGAAGACCAAAAACATTCAGTACTTC. This encodes CSATDRGKTKNIQYF. The chain joins TRBV20-1 to TRBJ2-4; 9 bases fit TRBD1. The CDR3 spans 15 residues. Germline loops: CDR1 DFQATT, CDR2 SNEGSKA (reference sequence). Germline trimming cut 4 bases from V and 2 bases from J; bases unmatched to any gene: 6.

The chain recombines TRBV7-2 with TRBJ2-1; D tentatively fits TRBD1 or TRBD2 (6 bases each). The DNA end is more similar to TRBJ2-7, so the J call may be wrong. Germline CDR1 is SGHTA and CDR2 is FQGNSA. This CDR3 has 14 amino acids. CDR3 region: CASSAGGPYNEQYF. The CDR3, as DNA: TGTGCCAGCAGCGCCGGGGGCCCCTACAATGAGCAGTACTTC.

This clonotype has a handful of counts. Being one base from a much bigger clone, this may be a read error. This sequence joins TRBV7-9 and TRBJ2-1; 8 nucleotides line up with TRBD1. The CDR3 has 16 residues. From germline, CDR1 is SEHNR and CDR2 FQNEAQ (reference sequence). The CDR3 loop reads CASSVHRGSSYNKQFF. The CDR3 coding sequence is TGTGCCAGCAGCGTCCACAGGGGGTCCTCCTACAATAAGCAGTTCTTC.

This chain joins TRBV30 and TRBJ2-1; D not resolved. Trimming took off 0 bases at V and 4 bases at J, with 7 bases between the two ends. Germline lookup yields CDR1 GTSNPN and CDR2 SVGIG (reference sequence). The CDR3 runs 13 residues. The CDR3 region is CAWSVGNYNEQFF. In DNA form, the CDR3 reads TGTGCCTGGAGTGTAGGAAATTACAATGAGCAGTTCTTC.

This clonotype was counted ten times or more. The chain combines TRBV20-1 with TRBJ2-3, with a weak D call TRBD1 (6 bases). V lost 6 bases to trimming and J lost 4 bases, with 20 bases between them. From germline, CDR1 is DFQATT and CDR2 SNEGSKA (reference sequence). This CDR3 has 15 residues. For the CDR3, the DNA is TGCAGTGCGAGGATTTCCAGGGGAGCCCCAGATACGCAGTATTTT. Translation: CSARISRGAPDTQYF.

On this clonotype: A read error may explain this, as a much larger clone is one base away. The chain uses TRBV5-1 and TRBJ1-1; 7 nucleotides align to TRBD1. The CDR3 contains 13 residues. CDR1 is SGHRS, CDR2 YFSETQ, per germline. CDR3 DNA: TGCGCCACTAGCGAGGGGGCGGCAACTGGAGCTTTCTTT. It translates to CATSEGAATGAFF.

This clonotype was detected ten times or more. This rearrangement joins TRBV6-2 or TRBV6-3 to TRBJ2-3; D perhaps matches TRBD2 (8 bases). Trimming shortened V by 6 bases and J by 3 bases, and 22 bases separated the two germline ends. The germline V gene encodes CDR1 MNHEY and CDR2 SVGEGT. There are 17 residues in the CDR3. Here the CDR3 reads CASRRSGRGQSTDTQYF. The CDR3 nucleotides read TGTGCCAGCAGGAGGTCCGGGAGGGGGCAGTCAACAGATACGCAGTATTTT.